A selection of T cell receptor beta chains follows, all from one sample in a study of T cells in Graves' hyperthyroidism and ophthalmopathy. TCRdb re-called the multiplex PCR reads through MiXCR, storing one row per CDR3 protein. The sample has fewer than 750,000 distinct CDR3 sequences, about 14% seen once. Sequenced input: blood. The receptors stem from a middle-aged woman with Graves' ophthalmopathy. Both conserved end residues are part of each CDR3. D genes are given only for firm matches. Expanded clones get a size class; other rows say once, few or many, or leave the size out.

j_call | clone_size | v_call | d_call | cdr3_nt | cdr3_aa
TRBJ1-5 | few | TRBV18 | NA | TGTGCCAGCTCACCGGATACAGGGAAGAATCAGCCCCAGCATTTT | CASSPDTGKNQPQHF
TRBJ1-2 | few | TRBV9 | NA | TGTGCCAGCAGCGGACCCTCGCTGGATGGCTACACCTTC | CASSGPSLDGYTF
TRBJ1-1 | many | TRBV7-9 | NA | TGTGCCAGCAGCTTAGGGGTTAGTGAAGCTTTCTTT | CASSLGVSEAFF
TRBJ2-5 | few | TRBV28 | NA | TGTGCCAGCAGTTGGGGAGTGATGGAGACCCAGTACTTC | CASSWGVMETQYF
TRBJ2-7 | many | TRBV4-2 | NA | TGTGCCAGCAGCCAAGAAGGCCCTCTCAAGCAGTACTTC | CASSQEGPLKQYF
TRBJ2-7 | many | TRBV6-5 | NA | TGTGCCAGCAGTTCAGGGAAAACCTACGAGCAGTACTTC | CASSSGKTYEQYF
TRBJ1-1 | many | TRBV5-1 | NA | TGCGCCAGCAGCTTGTCGTCGGGAAACACTGAAGCTTTCTTT | CASSLSSGNTEAFF
TRBJ2-5 | many | TRBV12-3/TRBV12-4 | NA | TGTGCCAGCAGGCCAGGGACAACCCAAGAGACCCAGTACTTC | CASRPGTTQETQYF
TRBJ2-2 | many | TRBV28 | NA | TGTGCCAGCATGATAGGACTGTGGACCGGGGAGCTGTTTTTT | CASMIGLWTGELFF
TRBJ2-7 | NA | TRBV9 | NA | TGTGCCAGCAGCGTAGCAGGGTCCGGGACCTACGAGCAGTACTTC | CASSVAGSGTYEQYF
TRBJ2-7 | many | TRBV7-2 | NA | TGTGCCAGCAGCTTCGGCAGGATGGGTAGCGAGCAGTACTTC | CASSFGRMGSEQYF
TRBJ1-1 | NA | TRBV6-5 | NA | TGTGCCAGCAGTTACTCTGCGGGGACCCAGTTCCAGGCTTTCTTT | CASSYSAGTQFQAFF
TRBJ2-5 | many | TRBV12-3/TRBV12-4 | NA | TGTGCCAGCAGTTTACCTCCGGCGGAGACCCAGTACTTC | CASSLPPAETQYF
TRBJ2-7 | many | TRBV11-2 | TRBD1 | TGTGCCAGCAGCCATCGACAGGGCGGTTACGAGCAGTACTTC | CASSHRQGGYEQYF
TRBJ2-7 | many | TRBV19 | NA | TGTGCCAGTAGTATGAGCGGTACAGGGACCTACGAGCAGTACTTC | CASSMSGTGTYEQYF
TRBJ2-7 | many | TRBV19 | NA | TGTGCCAGTAGTATTGCCTCAGGGATCAACTACGAGCAGTACTTC | CASSIASGINYEQYF
TRBJ2-5 | NA | TRBV12-3/TRBV12-4 | TRBD1 | TGTGCCAGCAGTAGGGGCAGGGGGCAGACCCAGTACTTC | CASSRGRGQTQYF
TRBJ1-3 | many | TRBV7-6 | NA | TGTGCCAGCAGCTTAGGACCAAGTCCTCTCAACACCATATATTTT | CASSLGPSPLNTIYF
TRBJ2-4 | many | TRBV6-5 | NA | TGTGCCAGCAGGCCCTCGACCGACCTGGGCATTCAGTACTTC | CASRPSTDLGIQYF
TRBJ2-7 | few | TRBV11-2 | NA | TGTGCCAGCAGCTCCATCGACCGAACAGCTTCCTACGAGCAGTACTTC | CASSSIDRTASYEQYF
TRBJ2-5 | many | TRBV2 | NA | TGTGCCAGCAGCGAGGGGCCTCGTGAGACCCAGTACTTC | CASSEGPRETQYF
TRBJ2-7 | many | TRBV12-3/TRBV12-4 | TRBD2 | TGTGCCAGCAGTCCTAGCGGGGGGACCTACGAGCAGTACTTC | CASSPSGGTYEQYF
TRBJ2-3 | NA | TRBV5-1 | NA | TGCGCCAGCAGCTTGGACAGGTCATCCACAGATACGCAGTATTTT | CASSLDRSSTDTQYF
TRBJ2-7 | many | TRBV6-5 | NA | TGTGCCAGCAGTTACTCACAGGCAGCTGAGCAGTACTTC | CASSYSQAAEQYF
TRBJ2-7 | many | TRBV4-2 | TRBD1 | TGTGCCAGCAGCGAGGACAGGTACCCCTACGAGCAGTACTTC | CASSEDRYPYEQYF
TRBJ1-5 | many | TRBV20-1 | NA | TGCAGTGGCTTTAATAGCAATCAGCCCCAGCATTTT | CSGFNSNQPQHF
TRBJ2-5 | NA | TRBV24-1 | TRBD2 | TGTGCCACCAGTGACTCACAAGCGGGGGGGAGGCGAGAGACCCAGTACTTC | CATSDSQAGGRRETQYF
TRBJ1-1 | many | TRBV6-2/TRBV6-3 | NA | TGTGCCAGCAGTTCCTACCTTCGACAGGCGGCCACTGAAGCTTTCTTT | CASSSYLRQAATEAFF
TRBJ1-1 | many | TRBV7-9 | NA | TGTGCCAGCAGTTTGGGCGGGCTGAACACTGAAGCTTTCTTT | CASSLGGLNTEAFF
TRBJ1-2 | NA | TRBV4-2 | NA | TGTGCCAGCAGCCAAGATGCGGTAGTCTATGGCTACACCTTC | CASSQDAVVYGYTF
TRBJ1-1 | many | TRBV6-2/TRBV6-3 | NA | TGTGCCAGCAGTTCCCCCCTGGGGCCTGAAGCTTTCTTT | CASSSPLGPEAFF
TRBJ1-1 | NA | TRBV6-5 | NA | TGTGCCAGCAGTTACGGATCGGTACGGGGCAACACTGAAGCTTTCTTT | CASSYGSVRGNTEAFF
TRBJ1-5 | NA | TRBV10-3 | NA | TGTGCCATCAGAGAGGGGCGATTGAGCAATCAGCCCCAGCATTTT | CAIREGRLSNQPQHF
TRBJ2-5 | many | TRBV7-2 | NA | TGTGCCAGCAGCTTCCCACCTGAAGAGACCCAGTACTTC | CASSFPPEETQYF
TRBJ1-5 | many | TRBV10-3 | NA | TGTGCCATCAGTGAGCGCATAGTCAATCAGCCCCAGCATTTT | CAISERIVNQPQHF
TRBJ1-5 | many | TRBV12-3/TRBV12-4 | NA | TGTGCCAGCAGCCGGGACACCAGCAATCAGCCCCAGCATTTT | CASSRDTSNQPQHF
TRBJ2-7 | many | TRBV6-2/TRBV6-3 | TRBD2 | TGTGCCACCTCGAGACCAGCGGGAGAGATTTTCGAGCAGTACTTC | CATSRPAGEIFEQYF
TRBJ1-2 | NA | TRBV2 | NA | TGTGCCAGCAGTGAACGGGGAGTAATTAACTATGGCTACACCTTC | CASSERGVINYGYTF
TRBJ1-2 | many | TRBV6-1 | NA | TGTGCCAGCAGTGAAGACTATGGCTACACCTTC | CASSEDYGYTF
TRBJ2-7 | few | TRBV29-1 | NA | TGCAGCGTTGAAGGGGGGGGCGGGACTTCCTACGAGCAGTACTTC | CSVEGGGGTSYEQYF